Each of the 14 T cell receptor beta chains below was sequenced from the same sample in a study of T-cell reconstitution after alpha-beta-depleted transplantation in children. TCRbeta library preparation incorporated unique molecular identifiers. TCRdb ran MiXCR on the PCR reads and lists one entry per CDR3 protein. The sample has hundreds of thousands of distinct CDR3 sequences, about 15% seen once. Specimen: PBMCs, mostly from graft donor cells, collected 360 days after TCRalphabeta/CD19-depleted stem cell transplant. These receptors all stem from a male patient between 10 and 17 years old who had a stem cell transplant for acute lymphoblastic leukemia, so the T cells may come from the graft donor.

The chain recombines TRBV29-1 with TRBJ1-2, with D unclear. Trimming shortened V by 3 bases and J by 4 bases, and 12 bases separated the two germline ends. This CDR3 has 13 residues. Looked up from germline, CDR1 is SQVTM and CDR2 is ANQGSEA. CDR3 bases: TGCAGCGTTGATCGGAGATTGACCTATGGCTACACCTTC. Translating gives CSVDRRLTYGYTF. Full variable domain (remainder filled in from reference TRBV29-1 and TRBJ1-2): SAVISQKPSRDICQRGTSLTIQCQVDSQVTMMFWYRQQPGQSLTLIATANQGSEATYESGFVIDKFPISRPNLTFSTLTVSNMSPEDSSIYLCSVDRRLTYGYTFGSGTRLTVV.

This clonotype has just a few counts. The chain has TRBV5-1 and TRBJ1-5; D is uncertain. V was shortened by 0 bases and J by 1 base, with 8 bases between the two germline ends. The CDR3 sequence is 15 residues long. Germline V gene sequence: CDR1 SGHRS, CDR2 YFSETQ. The CDR3 reads CASSLGGTSNQPQHF. The CDR3 DNA sequence: TGCGCCAGCAGCTTGGGGGGTACGAGCAATCAGCCCCAGCATTTT.

This clonotype was seen a few times. The CDR3: CSVDRGLGSYGYTF. The CDR3 DNA reads as TGCAGCGTTGACAGGGGGCTGGGTTCCTATGGCTACACCTTC. The V gene is TRBV29-1, the J gene TRBJ1-2, with 8 bases aligning to TRBD1. With V trimmed by 3 bases and J by 4 bases, 7 bases remained unmatched. The CDR3 consists of 14 residues. Germline assignment: CDR1 SQVTM and CDR2 ANQGSEA.

This clonotype appeared many times. V and J are TRBV11-2 and TRBJ2-7; TRBD1 matches 8 bases. The CDR3 covers 14 residues. The V gene end was trimmed by 1 base and the J gene end by 3 bases; junction bases not matched to a gene: 2. Per germline, CDR1 SGHAT and CDR2 FQNNGV. The CDR3 protein is CASSLGTGYYEQYF. Here the CDR3 DNA reads TGTGCCAGCAGCTTAGGGACAGGGTACTACGAGCAGTACTTC. Complete variable domain (other parts from reference TRBV11-2 and TRBJ2-7): EAGVAQSPRYKIIEKRQSVAFWCNPISGHATLYWYQQILGQGPKLLIQFQNNGVVDDSQLPKDRFSAERLKGVDSTLKIQPAKLEDSAVYLCASSLGTGYYEQYFGPGTRLTVT.

The chain couples TRBV11-1 to TRBJ2-4; tentative D call: TRBD1 (5 bases). Germline CDR1 is SGHAT and CDR2 is FQDESV (reference sequence). The V and J ends lost 5 bases and 1 base respectively, with 21 bases between them. The CDR3 extends over 18 amino acids. The CDR3 DNA follows: TGTGCCAGCAGCCCTCCCCGGCCAGGGTCCAGCGCCAAAAACATTCAGTACTTC. Amino acids: CASSPPRPGSSAKNIQYF.

The rearrangement uses TRBV5-5 and TRBJ2-5, with 9 bases lining up with TRBD2. The CDR3 extends over 15 amino acids. CDR1 and CDR2 from the germline V gene are SGHKS and YYEKEE (reference sequence). With V trimmed by 0 bases and J by 4 bases, 4 bases remained unmatched. The CDR3 DNA reads as TGTGCCAGCAGCTTGGATGAGACTAGCGGAGAGACCCAGTACTTC. It translates to CASSLDETSGETQYF.

This clonotype was seen a few times. This rearrangement joins TRBV5-1 to TRBJ2-1; 7 positions agree with TRBD1. CDR1 and CDR2 (germline): SGHRS, YFSETQ. Unmatched junction bases numbered 13, after V lost 5 bases and J lost 8 bases. The CDR3 consists of 15 residues. CDR3 region: CASRLGDSPPYEQFF. DNA of the CDR3: TGCGCCAGCAGGCTTGGGGACAGCCCCCCATATGAGCAGTTCTTC.

This clonotype has just a few counts. The V and J genes are TRBV7-9 and TRBJ2-7; D is unresolved. V gave up 5 bases and J gave up 6 bases, with 8 bases separating them. CDR3 length: 11 amino acids. The germline gives CDR1 SEHNR, CDR2 FQNEAQ (reference sequence). This CDR3 reads CASSPELEQYF. CDR3 bases: TGTGCCAGCAGCCCGGAGCTCGAGCAGTACTTC.

Concerning this clonotype itself: A much larger clone differs from this one at a single base, so this may be a read error. This chain links TRBV7-9 with TRBJ1-1; 9 nucleotides line up with TRBD1. The V gene end was trimmed by 5 bases and the J gene end by 3 bases; junction bases not matched to a gene: 1. Germline assignment: CDR1 SEHNR and CDR2 FQNEAQ (reference sequence). The CDR3 has 13 amino acids. The CDR3 nucleotides read TGTGCCAGCAGCGGGGACAGGGACACTGAAGCTTTCTTT. This translates into CASSGDRDTEAFF.

The rearrangement joins TRBV2 to TRBJ1-3; D not resolved. The CDR3 extends over 15 amino acids. CDR1 SNHLY and CDR2 FYNNEI come from the germline V gene. Trimming pared 1 base from V and 2 bases from J, leaving 9 bases between. CDR3 bases: TGTGCCAGCAGTGAAGACGGCTCTCCTGGAAACACCATATATTTT. Translating it yields CASSEDGSPGNTIYF.

This clonotype has a handful of counts. V gene TRBV5-1 combines with J gene TRBJ2-3, with a tentative D call TRBD2 (6 bases). The CDR3 extends over 15 amino acids. CDR1 SGHRS and CDR2 YFSETQ come from the germline V gene. The germline V and J ends were trimmed by 4 bases and 0 bases, with 12 bases remaining between them. In DNA form, the CDR3 reads TGCGCCAGCAGCCCGGGGACTTATAGCACAGATACGCAGTATTTT. Amino acid sequence: CASSPGTYSTDTQYF.

The chain joins TRBV20-1 to TRBJ2-1, with D perhaps TRBD2 (6 bases). Trimming took 6 bases from V and 4 from J, leaving 19 bases between them. The CDR3 sequence is 15 residues long. CDR1 and CDR2 (germline): DFQATT, SNEGSKA (reference sequence). This CDR3 reads CSAAAAGGTYNEQFF. CDR3 nucleotides: TGCAGTGCCGCGGCCGCAGGAGGGACGTACAATGAGCAGTTCTTC.

The sample holds a few counts of this clonotype. V is TRBV5-1 and J is TRBJ2-7; 8 positions agree with TRBD1. CDR1 is SGHRS, CDR2 YFSETQ, per germline. The CDR3 is 16 residues long. V lost 0 bases and J lost 1; bases outside the gene matches: 6. The CDR3 DNA is TGCGCCAGCAGCTTGGGGGGGACAGGCCCTTCCTACGAGCAGTACTTC. Translated: CASSLGGTGPSYEQYF.

Comments on this clonotype: One junction end disagrees with the germline gene, perhaps due to a read error. The chain links TRBV27 to TRBJ2-1; TRBD2 agrees at 8 bases. This CDR3 contains 22 residues. Germline loops: CDR1 MNHEY, CDR2 SMNVEV (reference sequence). The CDR3 coding sequence is TGTGCCACCAGTTATCGCGGGGGGTTTGGGTACACTAGCGGAAGCTCCTACAATGAGCAGTTCTTC. This encodes CATSYRGGFGYTSGSSYNEQFF.